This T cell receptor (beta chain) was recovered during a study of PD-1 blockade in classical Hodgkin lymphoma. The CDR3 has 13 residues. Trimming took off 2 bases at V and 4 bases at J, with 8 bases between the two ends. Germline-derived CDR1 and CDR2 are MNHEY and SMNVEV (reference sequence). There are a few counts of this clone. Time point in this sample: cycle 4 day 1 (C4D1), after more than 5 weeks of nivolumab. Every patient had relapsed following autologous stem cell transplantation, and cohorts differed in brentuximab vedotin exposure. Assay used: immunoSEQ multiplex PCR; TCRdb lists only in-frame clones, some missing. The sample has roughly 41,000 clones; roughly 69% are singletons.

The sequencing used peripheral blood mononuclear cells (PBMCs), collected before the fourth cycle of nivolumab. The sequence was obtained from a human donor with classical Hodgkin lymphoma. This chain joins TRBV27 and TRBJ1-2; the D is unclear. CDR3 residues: CASSLNLAYGYTF. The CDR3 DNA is TGTGCCAGCAGTTTAAACTTAGCCTATGGCTACACCTTC.